Each of the 19 T cell receptor beta chains below was sequenced from the same sample in a study of T cell changes during pregnancy in multiple sclerosis. Only in-frame clones appear in the TCRdb table, and some are missing; sequencing was by immunoSEQ multiplex PCR. Of around 71,000 clones listed, around 94% are singletons. The sequencing here drew on peripheral blood, taken in the third trimester of pregnancy. The receptors originated from a female donor with multiple sclerosis, enrolled in a pregnancy study.

The chain uses TRBV12-1 and TRBJ2-7; the table names TRBD1, a call not compared with the DNA. TRBV12-1 is a pseudogene segment. CDR3 length: 13 amino acids. In nucleotides, the CDR3 is TGTGCCAGCAGCTTGGGCTCTACCTACGAGCAGTACTTC. Amino acids: CASSLGSTYEQYF.

The gene calls are TRBV30 and TRBJ1-2; D may be TRBD1 (5 bases). The germline CDR1 and CDR2 sequences are GTSNPN and SVGIG (reference sequence). Trimming took off 2 bases at V and 8 bases at J, with 12 bases between the two ends. This CDR3 comprises 12 residues. The CDR3 protein is CAWSRRGIGYTF. The CDR3 DNA reads TGTGCCTGGAGTAGGAGGGGCATAGGCTACACCTTC.

V and J are TRBV6-5 and TRBJ1-1; 9 bases line up with TRBD1. J lost 6 bases, V lost 6 bases, and 8 bases had no gene match. Germline lookup yields CDR1 MNHEY and CDR2 SVGAGI. The CDR3 extends over 14 amino acids. The CDR3 nucleotides read TGTGCCAGCAGAACCACAGGGGGCAGGGCTGAAGCTTTCTTT. Amino acid sequence: CASRTTGGRAEAFF.

The chain couples TRBV7-9 to TRBJ2-5; D not certain. The CDR3 totals 14 residues. The germline V gene has CDR1 SEHNR and CDR2 FQNEAQ (reference sequence). Trimming left V 1 base short and J 5 bases short, with 11 bases between. DNA of the CDR3: TGTGCCAGCAGCTTAGACGGCCTAGTTGAGACCCAGTACTTC. Its translation is CASSLDGLVETQYF.

This rearrangement joins TRBV11-3 to TRBJ2-1; TRBD2 matches 10 bases. Trimming removed 5 bases from V and 3 bases from J; junction bases left unmatched: 4. This CDR3 has 15 residues. CDR1 and CDR2 from the germline V gene are SGHNT and YENEEA. The DNA for the CDR3 is TGTGCCAGCAGCCCCGGGACTAGCGTCTACAATGAGCAGTTCTTC. As protein: CASSPGTSVYNEQFF.

The CDR3 here is CASSPGQGRTYSNQPQHF. The DNA for the CDR3 is TGTGCCAGCTCACCAGGACAGGGGAGGACCTATAGCAATCAGCCCCAGCATTTT. This sequence joins TRBV18 and TRBJ1-5; 9 nucleotides match TRBD1. Germline assignment: CDR1 KGHSH and CDR2 LQKENI. V lost 2 bases and J lost 0; bases outside the gene matches: 8. The CDR3 has 18 residues.

V usage is TRBV5-1 and J usage is TRBJ2-2; the match to TRBD2 covers 9 bases. The junction had 5 bases not matched to a gene; V was cut back by 2 bases and J by 3 bases. CDR3 length: 16 amino acids. Germline V gene lookup returns CDR1 SGHRS and CDR2 YFSETQ. The CDR3 bases are TGCGCCAGCAGCTTAGTAGCGGGAGTGGACACCGGGGAGCTGTTTTTT. Its protein product is CASSLVAGVDTGELFF.

The chain links TRBV2 to TRBJ2-2; 10 bases are shared with TRBD2. This CDR3 has 16 amino acids. Per the germline V gene, CDR1 is SNHLY and CDR2 is FYNNEI. Trimming removed 5 bases from V and 3 bases from J; junction bases left unmatched: 6. The CDR3 here is CASSLRSGRDTGELFF. The CDR3 region has the DNA TGTGCCAGCAGTCTCCGGAGCGGGAGGGACACCGGGGAGCTGTTTTTT.

The count of this clone is one. The chain is built from TRBV19 and TRBJ1-5; D is possibly TRBD1 (5 bases). The CDR3 is 15 amino acids. The germline V gene encodes CDR1 LNHDA and CDR2 SQIVND (reference sequence). Trimming removed 4 bases from V and 2 bases from J, with 12 bases in between. The CDR3 nucleotides are TGTGCCAGTAGTAGCAGGGTTTTAGGCAATCAGCCCCAGCATTTT. Translation gives CASSSRVLGNQPQHF. The full variable domain, completed using reference TRBV19 and TRBJ1-5, is DGGITQSPKYLFRKEGQNVTLSCEQNLNHDAMYWYRQDPGQGLRLIYYSQIVNDFQKGDIAEGYSVSREKKESFPLTVTSAQKNPTAFYLCASSSRVLGNQPQHFGDGTRLSIL.

The J gene is TRBJ2-7, the V gene TRBV23-1; D remains ambiguous. TRBV23-1 is an open reading frame, and its role is uncertain. V lost 1 base, J lost 2 bases, and 9 bases lay in between. The CDR3 is 14 amino acids. For the CDR3, the DNA is TGCGCCAGCAGTCAATATCGCGTCGCCTACGAGCAGTACTTC. Encoded protein: CASSQYRVAYEQYF.

The gene calls are TRBV30 and TRBJ2-5, with 13 bases matching TRBD2. CDR1 and CDR2 (germline): GTSNPN, SVGIG (reference sequence). V was pared by 2 bases and J by 5 bases, with 14 bases of the junction left unmatched. This CDR3 is 18 amino acids long. The CDR3 DNA is TGTGCCTGGAGTAGGTGGACTAGCGGGAGAACGAAAGGGGAGACCCAGTACTTC. Translating gives CAWSRWTSGRTKGETQYF.

This chain connects TRBV7-9 to TRBJ2-5; 10 bases map to TRBD2. The CDR3 runs 19 residues. J lost 5 bases, V lost 4 bases, and 19 bases had no gene match. Looked up from germline, CDR1 is SEHNR and CDR2 is FQNEAQ (reference sequence). CDR3 nucleotides: TGTGCCAGCAGCTCTAAGGTGACACCGGGACTAGCGATGCTTGAGACCCAGTACTTC. Protein: CASSSKVTPGLAMLETQYF.

This sequence joins TRBV4-1 and TRBJ1-1, with 7 nucleotides matching TRBD1. Germline lookup yields CDR1 MGHRA and CDR2 YSYEKL. The V gene end was trimmed by 0 bases and the J gene end by 0 bases; junction bases not matched to a gene: 13. The CDR3 has 19 amino acids. This CDR3 reads CASSQEVLRDSGMNTEAFF. DNA for the CDR3: TGCGCCAGCAGCCAAGAGGTCCTTAGGGACAGCGGCATGAACACTGAAGCTTTCTTT.

The gene calls are TRBV5-1 and TRBJ1-2; the match to TRBD1 covers 8 bases. The CDR3 has 14 residues. Germline trimming cut 3 bases from V and 4 bases from J; bases unmatched to any gene: 5. Germline V gene sequence: CDR1 SGHRS, CDR2 YFSETQ. The CDR3 here is CASSSTGGGYGYTF. The CDR3 coding sequence is TGCGCCAGCAGCTCTACAGGGGGGGGCTATGGCTACACCTTC.

The V and J genes are TRBV5-6 and TRBJ1-4, with D uncertain. Trimming removed 0 bases at V and 8 bases at J, with 14 bases between. The CDR3 length is 15 residues. Germline-derived CDR1 and CDR2 are SGHDT and YYEEEE. CDR3 region: CASSLGGRGGEKLFF. The CDR3 nucleotides read TGTGCCAGCAGCTTGGGCGGGAGAGGAGGAGAAAAACTGTTTTTT. Looking up the rest from reference TRBV5-6 and TRBJ1-4 gives the full variable domain: DAGVTQSPTHLIKTRGQQVTLRCSPKSGHDTVSWYQQALGQGPQFIFQYYEEEERQRGNFPDRFSGHQFPNYSSELNVNALLLGDSALYLCASSLGGRGGEKLFFGSGTQLSVL.

The rearrangement uses TRBV10-1 and TRBJ1-5; 7 nucleotides align to TRBD1. V shed 5 bases and J 1 base; nucleotides not matched to a gene: 2. CDR3 size: 14 residues. Germline V gene lookup returns CDR1 WNHNN and CDR2 SYGVQD (reference sequence). The CDR3 nucleotides read TGCGCCAGCAGTTCGGGACAGAGCAATCAGCCCCAGCATTTT. Residues: CASSSGQSNQPQHF.

The chain carries TRBV2 and TRBJ2-1, with 11 positions matching TRBD2. The ends lost 10 bases at V and 8 bases at J; junction bases unmatched: 7. The CDR3 spans 13 residues. Germline loops: CDR1 SNHLY, CDR2 FYNNEI. The CDR3 reads CATGLAVWDEQFF. The CDR3, as DNA: TGTGCCACGGGACTAGCGGTATGGGATGAGCAGTTCTTC.

This chain connects TRBV5-6 to TRBJ2-7; maybe TRBD1 (6 bases). Trimming took 2 bases from V and 3 from J, leaving 9 bases between them. The germline CDR1 and CDR2 sequences are SGHDT and YYEEEE. The CDR3 is made up of 13 amino acids. CDR3: CASSFGQHYEQYF. DNA for the CDR3: TGTGCCAGCAGCTTTGGACAGCACTACGAGCAGTACTTC.

V is TRBV27 and J is TRBJ2-1; 7 bases are a match to TRBD2. The CDR3 has 15 residues. The ends lost 6 bases at V and 0 bases at J; junction bases unmatched: 5. Looked up from germline, CDR1 is MNHEY and CDR2 is SMNVEV (reference sequence). The CDR3 DNA reads as TGTGCCAGCAGGGGGGGGAGGGCCTCCTACAATGAGCAGTTCTTC. Protein: CASRGGRASYNEQFF.